What follows describes a single T cell receptor beta chain. This clone was seen only a few times. Its antigen remains unidentified. Base qualities are not recorded, but no much larger clone differs from it by a single base. This sample stems from a study of T cell changes during pregnancy in multiple sclerosis (dated by TCRdb to between 2018 and 2021). Describing the broader study: In women with multiple sclerosis, the researchers looked at how the T cell repertoire shifted as pregnancy progressed.

Library generation was performed with the immunoSEQ multiplex PCR assay. Not all clones reach the TCRdb copy of this immuneACCESS table, which keeps in-frame sequences only. Checked studies attribute under half of the gap to unresolved V genes and leave the rest unexplained. In this sample the table shows around 100,000 clones, approximately 90% of which occur a single time. Roughly 3.5% of the sample comes from the top ten. Per the germline V gene, SGHRS is the CDR1 and YFSETQ is the CDR2. V lost 2 bases and J lost 3 bases; the stretch between them is 5 bases long. The CDR3 goes from the cysteine to the phenylalanine over 13 residues. Only the CDR3 portion is preserved as DNA: 39 bases, with reading frame beginning at the first base.

This sequence was found in a female donor with multiple sclerosis, enrolled in a pregnancy study. The rearranged chain carries TRBV5-1 and TRBJ2-2; the D gene remains uncertain. Here the sequenced sample was peripheral blood, taken after pregnancy. The nucleotide sequence reads as follows: TGCGCCAGCAGCTTCCGGGACACCGGGGAGCTGTTTTTT. It specifies CASSFRDTGELFF.